This TCR beta chain was observed in a study of CD8+ T cells in alopecia areata. Study-level findings and limits: The study found higher clonality in lesional than normal scalp, especially in alopecia totalis/universalis. Numerous expanded lesional clones remained in scalp and blood during tofacitinib.

Treatment: oral pan-JAK inhibitor, 5-10 mg twice daily. Peripheral blood samples and lesional scalp punch biopsies were obtained from alopecia areata patients. The authors extracted RNA and reverse transcribed it into cDNA as the sequencing template. This table comes from immunoSEQ multiplex PCR, and its TCRdb copy is limited to in-frame clones, with some not included. The profile shows roughly 220,000 clones, 35% to 40% of them singletons. The CDR3 runs 13 residues. With 3 bases clipped from V and 11 bases from J, the junction kept 9 bases outside the gene matches. Germline V CDR1 and CDR2: SGHRS, YFSETQ. Concerning this clone itself: The antigen remains undetermined.

The gene calls are TRBV5-1 and TRBJ1-1; 8 nucleotides align to TRBD1. Specimen: CD4+ T cells sorted from blood, collected around week 31, from a patient treated with tofacitinib. This clonotype originated in a human donor with alopecia areata. Written as DNA, the CDR3 is TGCGCCAGCAGCTCCAGGGGGCGGGTTGACGCTTTCTTT. This gives the protein CASSSRGRVDAFF.